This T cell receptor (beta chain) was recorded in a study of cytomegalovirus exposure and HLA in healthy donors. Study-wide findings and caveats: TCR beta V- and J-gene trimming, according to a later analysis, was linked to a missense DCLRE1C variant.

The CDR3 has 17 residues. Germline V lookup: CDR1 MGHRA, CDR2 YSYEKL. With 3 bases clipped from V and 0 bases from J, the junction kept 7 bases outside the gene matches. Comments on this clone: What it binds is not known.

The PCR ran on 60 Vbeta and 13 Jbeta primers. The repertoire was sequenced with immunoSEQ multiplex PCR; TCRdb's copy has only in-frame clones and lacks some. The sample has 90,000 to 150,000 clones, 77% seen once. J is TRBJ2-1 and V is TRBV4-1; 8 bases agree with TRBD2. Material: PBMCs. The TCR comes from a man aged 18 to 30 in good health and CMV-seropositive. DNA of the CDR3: TGCGCCAGCAGCCACCCAATAGCGGGGAGCTCCTACAATGAGCAGTTCTTC. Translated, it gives CASSHPIAGSSYNEQFF.